This entry lists 20 T cell receptor beta chains sequenced from one sample in a study of blood T cell repertoires in COVID-19. The table came from immunoSEQ multiplex PCR; TCRdb's copy has only in-frame clones and leaves some out. The sample holds around 43,000 clones, approximately 88% seen once. Source material: peripheral blood. Receptor source: a woman between 65 and 79 years old with acute or convalescent COVID-19.

V usage is TRBV7-3 and J usage is TRBJ2-2, with TRBD2 matching over 11 bases. V gave up 5 bases and J gave up 5 bases; unmatched junction bases: 10. Germline V lookup: CDR1 SGHTA, CDR2 FQGTGA. The CDR3 sequence is 17 residues long. The CDR3 bases are TGTGCCAGCAGCCCGGTCCCGGGACTAGCGGAAACCGGGGAGCTGTTTTTT. It encodes CASSPVPGLAETGELFF. Using reference TRBV7-3 and TRBJ2-2 for the parts outside the CDR3, the full variable domain is GAGVSQTPSNKVTEKGKYVELRCDPISGHTALYWYRQSLGQGPEFLIYFQGTGAADDSGLPNDRFFAVRPEGSVSTLKIQRTERGDSAVYLCASSPVPGLAETGELFFGEGSRLTVL.

This clone was seen a single time. The V gene is TRBV10-3, the J gene TRBJ2-7; D possibly corresponds to TRBD1 (7 bases). CDR3 length equals 12 residues. V gave up 8 bases and J gave up 5 bases, with 13 bases separating them. In germline, CDR1 is ENHRY, CDR2 SYGVKD. The CDR3 bases are TGTGCCATCGGCAGGGGGGTCGACGAGCAGTACGTC. Protein product: CAIGRGVDEQYV.

Comment on this clone: At one of its ends the junction is not consistent with the germline gene, which may arise from a read error. This sequence joins TRBV29-1 and TRBJ1-4, with D tentatively TRBD1 (5 bases). The CDR3 has 10 residues. The germline V gene has CDR1 SQVTM and CDR2 ANQGSEA. DNA of the CDR3: TGCAGCGTCGTTGAAGGCCCCGGGGGGTTT. Its protein is CSVVEGPGGF.

This chain uses TRBV12-5 with TRBJ2-3; D remains ambiguous. CDR1 is LGHNT and CDR2 is FRNRAP in the germline V gene. Trimming removed 1 base at V and 0 bases at J, with 11 bases between. The CDR3 has 16 residues. The CDR3 nucleotides read TGTGCTAGTGGTTTGGGGAGCGACCCTAGCACAGATACGCAGTATTTT. Its protein product is CASGLGSDPSTDTQYF.

This clone showed up just once. The chain joins TRBV5-4 to TRBJ2-5, with D maybe TRBD2 (6 bases). Germline-derived CDR1 and CDR2 are SGHNT and YYREEE (reference sequence). Trimming stripped 3 bases from V and 1 base from J, with 16 bases between. There are 16 residues in the CDR3. In DNA, the CDR3 is TGTGCCAGCAGCTCTATTGGTAGCGGTTCCCAAGAGACCCAGTACTTC. Its translation is CASSSIGSGSQETQYF. The full variable domain, completed using reference TRBV5-4 and TRBJ2-5, is ETGVTQSPTHLIKTRGQQVTLRCSSQSGHNTVSWYQQALGQGPQFIFQYYREEENGRGNFPPRFSGLQFPNYSSELNVNALELDDSALYLCASSSIGSGSQETQYFGPGTRLLVL.

The rearrangement uses TRBV7-8 and TRBJ1-1; the D gene is possibly TRBD1 (6 bases). Trimming took off 5 bases at V and 1 base at J, with 11 bases between the two ends. CDR1 is SGHVS and CDR2 is FQNEAQ in the germline V gene. The CDR3 length is 14 residues. The CDR3 region has the DNA TGTGCCAGCAGCCGTAGGGGGAGGAACACTGAAGCTTTCTTT. Translation gives CASSRRGRNTEAFF.

This rearrangement joins TRBV6-2 or TRBV6-3 to TRBJ2-7; TRBD1 is a possible D gene (5 bases). Germline values: CDR1 MNHEY, CDR2 SVGEGT. The CDR3 is 13 amino acids. Trimming pared 1 base from V and 6 bases from J, leaving 10 bases between. CDR3 DNA: TGTGCCAGCAGTTACTTGTTAAGGGGCGAGCAGTACGTC. This gives the protein CASSYLLRGEQYV.

The CDR3 region has the DNA TGCGCCAGCAGCTTGGGTGACGTGGGCAGAGACACCATATATTTT. Translating gives CASSLGDVGRDTIYF. This chain uses TRBV5-1 with TRBJ1-3; D is undetermined. The germline V gene has CDR1 SGHRS and CDR2 YFSETQ. The CDR3 consists of 15 residues. Deletions cut 0 bases from V and 8 bases from J, with 15 bases between.

CDR3 residues: CASSRGQAPYEQYV. For the CDR3, the DNA is TGTGCCAGCTCACGAGGACAGGCACCCTACGAGCAGTACGTC. The chain has TRBV18 and TRBJ2-7; 7 positions agree with TRBD1. This CDR3 is built from 14 residues. Germline CDR1 KGHSH, CDR2 LQKENI. V was pared by 4 bases and J by 2 bases, with 5 bases of the junction left unmatched.

The chain has TRBV29-1 and TRBJ2-5; 9 nucleotides align to TRBD2. The CDR3 loop spans 15 amino acids. Trimming took 2 bases from V and 2 from J; bases not matched to a gene: 6. Per germline, CDR1 SQVTM and CDR2 ANQGSEA. The CDR3 protein is CSVERLAEKQETQYF. The DNA of the CDR3 is TGCAGCGTTGAAAGACTAGCGGAAAAACAAGAGACCCAGTACTTC.

This chain joins TRBV30 and TRBJ2-5; D unclear. V lost 0 bases to trimming and J lost 4 bases, with 9 bases between them. The length of the CDR3 is 13 residues. Germline CDR1 GTSNPN, CDR2 SVGIG (reference sequence). This CDR3 reads CAWSVTVGETQYF. CDR3 nucleotide sequence: TGTGCCTGGAGTGTTACAGTCGGAGAGACCCAGTACTTC.

V and J are TRBV19 and TRBJ2-5; 8 positions match TRBD1. Per germline, CDR1 LNHDA and CDR2 SQIVND (reference sequence). This CDR3 has 13 amino acids. The trim removed 8 bases at V and 3 bases at J, leaving 5 bases unmatched. In DNA, the CDR3 is TGTGCCAGTGCCCAGGGGGCCGAAGAGACCCAGTACTTC. It encodes CASAQGAEETQYF.

This clone was found once. V gene TRBV27 combines with J gene TRBJ1-6; 8 nucleotides align to TRBD1. CDR3 length: 16 amino acids. CDR1 MNHEY and CDR2 SMNVEV come from the germline V gene (reference sequence). V shed 2 bases and J 9 bases; nucleotides not matched to a gene: 9. The CDR3 is CASSLRLRGLSSPLHF. The CDR3 nucleotides are TGTGCCAGCAGTTTACGCCTCAGGGGGCTGAGTTCACCCCTCCACTTT.

This CDR3 is CASSPQGRGAEAFF. In nucleotides, the CDR3 is TGTGCCAGCAGCCCACAGGGGAGAGGAGCTGAAGCTTTCTTT. The chain couples TRBV7-2 to TRBJ1-1; 7 bases match TRBD1. The J segment lost 6 bases and the V segment lost 5 bases, leaving 9 bases of the junction unmatched. Per germline, CDR1 SGHTA and CDR2 FQGNSA. This CDR3 spans 14 amino acids.

This rearrangement joins TRBV19 to TRBJ2-1; 7 positions agree with TRBD2. The CDR3 is made up of 15 amino acids. Germline CDR1 reads LNHDA; CDR2 reads SQIVND (reference sequence). The ends lost 5 bases at V and 4 bases at J; junction bases unmatched: 8. CDR3 amino acids: CASSLFAGEYNEQFF. The CDR3 region has the DNA TGTGCCAGTAGTCTGTTTGCGGGGGAGTACAATGAGCAGTTCTTC.

The V call is TRBV6-5, the J call TRBJ1-2; D is ambiguous. Germline lookup yields CDR1 MNHEY and CDR2 SVGAGI. CDR3 length equals 16 residues. V dropped 0 bases and J dropped 0 bases, with 11 bases sitting between them. Here the CDR3 reads CASSYSLAAANYGYTF. In nucleotides, the CDR3 is TGTGCCAGCAGTTACTCTTTGGCGGCTGCTAACTATGGCTACACCTTC.

The CDR3 DNA follows: TGTGCCAGCTCGCGTTCCGGGACAGGGGCTTCAAACACTGAAGCTTTCTTT. The encoded protein is CASSRSGTGASNTEAFF. The chain is built from TRBV18 and TRBJ1-1; 10 bases align to TRBD1. V lost 6 bases to trimming and J lost 2 bases; unmatched junction nucleotides: 12. CDR3 length: 17 amino acids. Germline CDR1 and CDR2: KGHSH and LQKENI.

V usage is TRBV6-2 or TRBV6-3 and J usage is TRBJ2-1, with 10 bases aligning to TRBD2. With V trimmed by 1 base and J by 3 bases, 15 bases remained unmatched. Germline CDR1 MNHEY, CDR2 SVGEGT. The CDR3 spans 20 residues. The CDR3 DNA is TGTGCCAGCAGTTACTGGGAAAGAGCGGGGGGGAGAAATCACTACAATGAGCAGTTCTTC. Translating it yields CASSYWERAGGRNHYNEQFF.

The rearrangement joins TRBV7-2 to TRBJ1-2; TRBD1 matches at 8 bases. V shed 5 bases and J 7 bases; nucleotides not matched to a gene: 6. Germline V gene data show CDR1 as SGHTA and CDR2 as FQGNSA. The CDR3 runs to 13 residues. For the CDR3, the DNA is TGTGCCAGCAGCAAGGACAGGGTCGGTGGCTACACCTTC. This codes for CASSKDRVGGYTF.

This chain uses TRBV29-1 with TRBJ1-3; D is uncertain. CDR1 is SQVTM and CDR2 is ANQGSEA in the germline V gene. The CDR3 runs to 10 residues. This chain's CDR3 is CNSIGNTIYF. CDR3 nucleotide sequence: TGCAACTCCATAGGAAACACCATATATTTT.